Shown below are 3 T cell receptor beta chains from a single sample sequenced in a study of cytomegalovirus exposure and HLA in healthy donors. Amplification used 60 Vbeta primers and 13 Jbeta primers. Data came from immunoSEQ multiplex PCR; TCRdb stores just in-frame clones and leaves some out. In the table there are under 200,000 clones, roughly 80% of which are singletons. Material: PBMCs. The receptors shown here come from a woman in her late teens or twenties in good health and CMV-seronegative.

V usage is TRBV29-1 and J usage is TRBJ1-2; TRBD1 matches at 7 bases. Per the germline V gene, CDR1 is SQVTM and CDR2 is ANQGSEA. The CDR3 runs to 12 residues. V lost 0 bases, J lost 6 bases, and 1 base stayed unmatched. The CDR3 DNA sequence: TGCAGCGTTGAAGAAGGGGGCGATGGCTACACCTTC. Translation: CSVEEGGDGYTF.

V gene TRBV15 combines with J gene TRBJ2-7; 7 bases are a match to TRBD2. The V gene end was trimmed by 0 bases and the J gene end by 4 bases; junction bases not matched to a gene: 6. The CDR3 extends over 15 amino acids. Looked up from germline, CDR1 is LNHNV and CDR2 is YYDKDF (reference sequence). The CDR3 loop reads CATSREPGGGYEQYF. The CDR3 DNA is TGTGCCACCAGCAGAGAGCCGGGGGGAGGTTACGAGCAGTACTTC. Filled out from reference TRBV15 and TRBJ2-7, the complete variable domain reads DAMVIQNPRYQVTQFGKPVTLSCSQTLNHNVMYWYQQKSSQAPKLLFHYYDKDFNNEADTPDNFQSRRPNTSFCFLDIRSPGLGDTAMYLCATSREPGGGYEQYFGPGTRLTVT.

The chain is built from TRBV2 and TRBJ2-3; possible D gene TRBD2, 6 bases. V dropped 4 bases and J dropped 2 bases, with 13 bases sitting between them. In germline, CDR1 is SNHLY, CDR2 FYNNEI. This CDR3 region has 15 residues. The CDR3 here is CASSAGGKNTDTQYF. The CDR3 DNA reads TGTGCCAGCAGTGCAGGCGGGAAAAACACAGATACGCAGTATTTT.